Below, 8 T cell receptor beta chains from the same sample are listed, as sequenced in a study of response to subunit inactivated influenza vaccine. MiXCR was run by TCRdb on the RT-PCR reads, yielding one entry per CDR3 protein. The sample carries hundreds of thousands of distinct CDR3 sequences, around 14% recorded once. Here the sequenced sample was PBMCs from blood, taken roughly 13 days after vaccination. These receptors were collected from a man aged 45-65 years who received an inactivated influenza vaccine.

This sequence joins TRBV29-1 and TRBJ1-1; D remains unclear. The CDR3 is 12 residues long. Germline V CDR1 and CDR2: SQVTM, ANQGSEA. The V and J ends lost 8 bases and 4 bases respectively, with 14 bases between them. CDR3 region: CSTDGVGTEAFF. In nucleotides, the CDR3 is TGCAGCACGGACGGGGTCGGCACTGAAGCTTTCTTT.

This clonotype has just a few counts. The chain uses TRBV12-3 or TRBV12-4 and TRBJ1-5; D possibly corresponds to TRBD1 (5 bases). V lost 11 bases to trimming and J lost 4 bases, with 12 bases between them. This CDR3 is built from 12 residues. The CDR3 spells CAVRDGNQPQHF. CDR3 nucleotide sequence: TGTGCCGTAAGGGACGGAAATCAGCCCCAGCATTTT.

Here the CDR3 DNA reads TGCAGTGCTAGGGGGATGACAGATACGCAGTATTTT. It yields the protein CSARGMTDTQYF. This sequence joins TRBV20-1 and TRBJ2-3; D gene uncertain. This CDR3 region has 12 residues. Trimming left V 3 bases short and J 3 bases short, with 7 bases between. Germline V CDR1 and CDR2: DFQATT, SNEGSKA (reference sequence).

The chain links TRBV19 to TRBJ2-6, with 8 bases aligning to TRBD1. Germline V lookup: CDR1 LNHDA, CDR2 SQIVND (reference sequence). V gave up 3 bases and J gave up 0 bases; unmatched junction bases: 7. This CDR3 has 18 amino acids. CDR3 DNA sequence: TGTGCCAGTAGTATCTGGGACAGGCAAAGCTCTGGGGCCAACGTCCTGACTTTC. Protein sequence: CASSIWDRQSSGANVLTF.

This clonotype has a single count. This chain links TRBV9 with TRBJ2-1; 9 bases line up with TRBD2. V shed 0 bases, J shed 7 bases, and the junction held 8 bases outside the gene matches. The V gene's germline CDR1 is SGDLS and CDR2 YYNGEE. This CDR3 comprises 16 residues. The CDR3 DNA reads TGTGCCAGCAGCGTAGGGGGAGCGGGAGGTAGGAATGAGCAGTTCTTC. This gives the protein CASSVGGAGGRNEQFF.

The chain carries TRBV7-6 and TRBJ2-2; TRBD1 matches 9 bases. After removal of 1 base from V and 5 bases from J, the junction contained 8 bases not matched to a gene. The CDR3 covers 17 residues. Germline V gene sequence: CDR1 SGHVS, CDR2 FNYEAQ. DNA for the CDR3: TGTGCCAGCAGCTTAGACCCCGGGACAGGGTCGACCGGGGAGCTGTTTTTT. Translation: CASSLDPGTGSTGELFF.

The rearrangement links TRBV7-6 to TRBJ2-1; 8 positions match TRBD2. V lost 0 bases, J lost 6 bases, and 7 bases stayed unmatched. In germline, CDR1 is SGHVS, CDR2 FNYEAQ. The CDR3 totals 16 residues. The DNA for the CDR3 is TGTGCCAGCAGCTTAGCGACCAGCGGGAGCCGCAATGAGCAGTTCTTC. This sequence encodes CASSLATSGSRNEQFF.

Only a few counts were recorded for this clonotype. The rearrangement links TRBV6-1 to TRBJ1-5; 9 positions match TRBD1. There are 14 residues in the CDR3. Germline V lookup: CDR1 MNHNS, CDR2 SASEGT. Losses at the gene ends were 8 bases for V and 4 bases for J; bases not matched to a gene: 6. The CDR3 DNA reads TGTGCCAGCCGGATGACAGGGGGAAATCAGCCCCAGCATTTT. Amino acids: CASRMTGGNQPQHF.